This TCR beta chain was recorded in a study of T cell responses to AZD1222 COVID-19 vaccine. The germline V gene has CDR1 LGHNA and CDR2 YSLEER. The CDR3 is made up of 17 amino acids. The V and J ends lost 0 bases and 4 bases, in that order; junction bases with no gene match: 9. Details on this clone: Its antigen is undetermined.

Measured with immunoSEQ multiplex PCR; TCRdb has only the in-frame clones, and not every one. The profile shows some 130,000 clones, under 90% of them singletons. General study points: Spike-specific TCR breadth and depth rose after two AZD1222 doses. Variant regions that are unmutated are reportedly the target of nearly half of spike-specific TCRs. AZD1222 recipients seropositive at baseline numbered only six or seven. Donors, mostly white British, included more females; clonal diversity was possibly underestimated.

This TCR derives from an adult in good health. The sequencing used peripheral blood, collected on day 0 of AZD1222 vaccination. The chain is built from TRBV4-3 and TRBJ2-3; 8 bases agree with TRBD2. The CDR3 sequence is CASSQELLTGGSDTQYF. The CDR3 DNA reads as TGCGCCAGCAGCCAAGAGCTCTTGACGGGGGGGTCAGATACGCAGTATTTT.